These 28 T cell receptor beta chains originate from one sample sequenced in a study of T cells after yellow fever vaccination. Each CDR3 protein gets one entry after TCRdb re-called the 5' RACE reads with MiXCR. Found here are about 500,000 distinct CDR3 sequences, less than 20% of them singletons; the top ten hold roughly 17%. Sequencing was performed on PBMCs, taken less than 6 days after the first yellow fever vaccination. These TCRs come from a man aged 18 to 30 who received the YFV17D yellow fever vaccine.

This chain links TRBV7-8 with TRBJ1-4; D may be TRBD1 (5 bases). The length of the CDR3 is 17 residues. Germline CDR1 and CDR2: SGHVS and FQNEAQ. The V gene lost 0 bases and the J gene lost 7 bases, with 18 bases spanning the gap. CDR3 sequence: CASSLARPGTGLEKLFF. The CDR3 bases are TGTGCCAGCAGCTTAGCCCGTCCCGGGACCGGGCTTGAAAAACTGTTTTTT.

Written as DNA, the CDR3 is TGTGCCAGCAGCTCCGACAGGGAGAAGACCCAGTACTTC. Translated: CASSSDREKTQYF. The chain couples TRBV7-8 to TRBJ2-5, with TRBD1 identical over 7 bases. Trimming removed 4 bases from V and 6 bases from J; junction bases left unmatched: 5. The CDR3 is 13 amino acids. The germline CDR1 and CDR2 sequences are SGHVS and FQNEAQ.

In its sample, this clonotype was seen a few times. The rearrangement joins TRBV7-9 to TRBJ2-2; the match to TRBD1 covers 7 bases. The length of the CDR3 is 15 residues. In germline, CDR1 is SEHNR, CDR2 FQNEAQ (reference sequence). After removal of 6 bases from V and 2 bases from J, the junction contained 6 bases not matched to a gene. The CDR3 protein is CASRRTGDNTGELFF. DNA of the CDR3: TGTGCCAGCAGACGTACAGGGGACAACACCGGGGAGCTGTTTTTT.

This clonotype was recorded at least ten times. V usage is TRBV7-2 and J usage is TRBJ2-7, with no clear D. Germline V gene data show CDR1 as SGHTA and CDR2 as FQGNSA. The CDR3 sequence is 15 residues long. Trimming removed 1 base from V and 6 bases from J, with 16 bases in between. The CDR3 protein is CASSLGPILGPEQYF. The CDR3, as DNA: TGTGCCAGCAGCTTAGGTCCCATTTTGGGCCCCGAGCAGTACTTC.

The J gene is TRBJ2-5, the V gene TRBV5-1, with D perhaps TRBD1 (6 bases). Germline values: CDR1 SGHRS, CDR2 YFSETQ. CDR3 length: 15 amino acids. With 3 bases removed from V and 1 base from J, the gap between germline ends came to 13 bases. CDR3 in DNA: TGCGCCAGCAGCTCTTGGACAGCAAGCCAAGAGACCCAGTACTTC. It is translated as CASSSWTASQETQYF.

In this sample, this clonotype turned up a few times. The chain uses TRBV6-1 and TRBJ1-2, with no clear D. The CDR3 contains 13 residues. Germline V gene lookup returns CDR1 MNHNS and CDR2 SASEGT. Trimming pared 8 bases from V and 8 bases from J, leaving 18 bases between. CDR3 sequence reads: CASSNPWQWGYTF. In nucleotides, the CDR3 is TGTGCCAGCTCAAACCCGTGGCAGTGGGGCTACACCTTC.

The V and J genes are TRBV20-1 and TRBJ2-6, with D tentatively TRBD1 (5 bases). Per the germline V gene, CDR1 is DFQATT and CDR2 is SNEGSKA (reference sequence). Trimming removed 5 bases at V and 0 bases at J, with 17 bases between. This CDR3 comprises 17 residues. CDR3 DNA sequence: TGCAGTGCTCTCCTGACAGCTCAAAGCTCTGGGGCCAACGTCCTGACTTTC. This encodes CSALLTAQSSGANVLTF.

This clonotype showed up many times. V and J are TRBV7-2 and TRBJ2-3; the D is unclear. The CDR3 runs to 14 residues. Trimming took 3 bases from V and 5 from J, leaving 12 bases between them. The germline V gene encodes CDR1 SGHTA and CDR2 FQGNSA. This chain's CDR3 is CASSLYKGLDTQYF. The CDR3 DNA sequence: TGTGCCAGCAGCTTGTACAAGGGTCTAGATACGCAGTATTTT.

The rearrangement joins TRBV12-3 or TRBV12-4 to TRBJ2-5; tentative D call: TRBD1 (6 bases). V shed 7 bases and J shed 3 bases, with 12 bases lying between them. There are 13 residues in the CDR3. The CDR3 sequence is CASNHGQKETQYF. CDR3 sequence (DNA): TGTGCCAGCAACCACGGACAGAAAGAGACCCAGTACTTC.

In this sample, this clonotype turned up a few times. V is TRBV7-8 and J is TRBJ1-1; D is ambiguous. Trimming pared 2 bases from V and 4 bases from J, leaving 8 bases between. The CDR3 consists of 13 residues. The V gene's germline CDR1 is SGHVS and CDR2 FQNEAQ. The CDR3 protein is CASSLRVATEAFF. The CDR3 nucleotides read TGTGCCAGCAGCTTAAGGGTCGCCACTGAAGCTTTCTTT.

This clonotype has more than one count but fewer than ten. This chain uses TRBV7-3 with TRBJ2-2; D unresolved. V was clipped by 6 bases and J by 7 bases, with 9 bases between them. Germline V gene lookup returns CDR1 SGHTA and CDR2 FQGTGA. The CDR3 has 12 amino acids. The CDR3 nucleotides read TGTGCCAGCAGGATGGGCAGCGGGGAGCTGTTTTTT. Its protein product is CASRMGSGELFF.

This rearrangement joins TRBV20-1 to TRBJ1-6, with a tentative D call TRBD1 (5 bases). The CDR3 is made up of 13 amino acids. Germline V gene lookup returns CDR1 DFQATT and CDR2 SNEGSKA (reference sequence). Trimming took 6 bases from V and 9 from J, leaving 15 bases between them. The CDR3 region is CSARDRNGSPLHF. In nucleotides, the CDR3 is TGCAGTGCGCGGGACCGAAATGGTTCACCCCTCCACTTT.

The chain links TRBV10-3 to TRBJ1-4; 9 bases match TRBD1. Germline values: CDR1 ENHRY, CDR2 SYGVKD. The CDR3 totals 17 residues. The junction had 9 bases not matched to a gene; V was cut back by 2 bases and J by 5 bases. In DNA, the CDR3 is TGTGCCATCAGTGAGCCCGGACAGGGGATTCAAAATGAAAAACTGTTTTTT. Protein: CAISEPGQGIQNEKLFF.

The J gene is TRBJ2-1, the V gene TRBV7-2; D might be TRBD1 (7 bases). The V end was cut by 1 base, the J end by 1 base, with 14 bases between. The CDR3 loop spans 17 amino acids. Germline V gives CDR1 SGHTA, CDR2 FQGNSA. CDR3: CASSLGQGGYSYNEQFF. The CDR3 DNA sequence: TGTGCCAGCAGCTTAGGCCAGGGGGGATATTCCTACAATGAGCAGTTCTTC.

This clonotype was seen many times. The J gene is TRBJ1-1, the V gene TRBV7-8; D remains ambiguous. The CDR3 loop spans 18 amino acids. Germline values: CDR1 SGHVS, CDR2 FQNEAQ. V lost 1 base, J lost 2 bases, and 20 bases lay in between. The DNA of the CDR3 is TGTGCCAGCAGCTTAGGCCGTCGTAGTGCGGGGTCAAACACTGAAGCTTTCTTT. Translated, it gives CASSLGRRSAGSNTEAFF.

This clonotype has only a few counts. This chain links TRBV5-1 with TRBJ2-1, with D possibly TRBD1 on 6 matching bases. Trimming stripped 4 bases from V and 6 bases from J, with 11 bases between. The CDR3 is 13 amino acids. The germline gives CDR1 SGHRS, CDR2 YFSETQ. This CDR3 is CASSIGQTNEQFF. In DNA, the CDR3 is TGCGCCAGCAGCATAGGACAGACCAATGAGCAGTTCTTC.

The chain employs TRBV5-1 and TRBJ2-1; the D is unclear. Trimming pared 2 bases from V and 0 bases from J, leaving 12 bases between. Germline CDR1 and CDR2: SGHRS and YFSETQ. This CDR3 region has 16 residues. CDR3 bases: TGCGCCAGCAGCTTAATCCCCCAGAGCTCCTACAATGAGCAGTTCTTC. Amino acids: CASSLIPQSSYNEQFF.

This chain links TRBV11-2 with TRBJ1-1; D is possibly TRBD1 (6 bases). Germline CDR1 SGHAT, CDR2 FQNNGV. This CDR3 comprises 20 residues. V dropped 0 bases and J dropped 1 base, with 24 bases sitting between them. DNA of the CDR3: TGTGCCAGCAGCTTAGAGTCTTTTATAAGGCGGGGGCGCGGGAACACTGAAGCTTTCTTT. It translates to CASSLESFIRRGRGNTEAFF.

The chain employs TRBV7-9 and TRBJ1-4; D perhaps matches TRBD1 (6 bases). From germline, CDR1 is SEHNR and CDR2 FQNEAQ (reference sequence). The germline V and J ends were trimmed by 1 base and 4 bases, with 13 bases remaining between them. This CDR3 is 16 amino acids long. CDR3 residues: CASSLGWTADNEKLFF. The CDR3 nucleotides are TGTGCCAGCAGCTTAGGGTGGACAGCTGATAATGAAAAACTGTTTTTT. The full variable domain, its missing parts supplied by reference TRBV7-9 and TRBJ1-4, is DTGVSQNPRHKITKRGQNVTFRCDPISEHNRLYWYRQTLGQGPEFLTYFQNEAQLEKSRLLSDRFSAERPKGSFSTLEIQRTEQGDSAMYLCASSLGWTADNEKLFFGSGTQLSVL.

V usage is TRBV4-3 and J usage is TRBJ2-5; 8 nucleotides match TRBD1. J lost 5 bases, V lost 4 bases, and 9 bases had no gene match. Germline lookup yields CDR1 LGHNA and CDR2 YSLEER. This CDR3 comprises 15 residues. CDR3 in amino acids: CASSRNRGTAETQYF. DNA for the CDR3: TGCGCCAGCAGCCGCAACAGGGGGACCGCGGAGACCCAGTACTTC.

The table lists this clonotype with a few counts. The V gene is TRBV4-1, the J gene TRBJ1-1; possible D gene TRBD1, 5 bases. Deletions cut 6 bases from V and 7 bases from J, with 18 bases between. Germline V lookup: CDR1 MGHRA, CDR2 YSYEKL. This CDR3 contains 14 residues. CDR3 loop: CASSLGEGHVEAFF. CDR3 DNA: TGCGCCAGCAGTCTGGGGGAGGGGCACGTTGAAGCTTTCTTT.

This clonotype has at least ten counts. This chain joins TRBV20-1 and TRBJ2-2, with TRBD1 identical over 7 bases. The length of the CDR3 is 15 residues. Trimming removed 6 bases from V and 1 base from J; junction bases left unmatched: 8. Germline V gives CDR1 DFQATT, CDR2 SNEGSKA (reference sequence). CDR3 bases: TGCAGTGCCGCAACAGGGGAGAGGAACACCGGGGAGCTGTTTTTT. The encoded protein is CSAATGERNTGELFF.

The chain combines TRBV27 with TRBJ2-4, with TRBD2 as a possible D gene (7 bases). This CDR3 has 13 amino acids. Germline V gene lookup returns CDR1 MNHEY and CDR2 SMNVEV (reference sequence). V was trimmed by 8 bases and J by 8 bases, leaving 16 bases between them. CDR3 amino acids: CASWYGGGDIQYF. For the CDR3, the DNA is TGTGCCAGCTGGTATGGAGGGGGGGACATTCAGTACTTC.

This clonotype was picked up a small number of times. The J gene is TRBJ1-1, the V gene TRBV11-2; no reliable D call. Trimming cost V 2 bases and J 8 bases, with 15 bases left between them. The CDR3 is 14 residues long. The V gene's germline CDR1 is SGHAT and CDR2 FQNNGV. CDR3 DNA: TGTGCCAGCAGCTTACGGAGGGAGGCAGCCGAAGCTTTCTTT. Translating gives CASSLRREAAEAFF.

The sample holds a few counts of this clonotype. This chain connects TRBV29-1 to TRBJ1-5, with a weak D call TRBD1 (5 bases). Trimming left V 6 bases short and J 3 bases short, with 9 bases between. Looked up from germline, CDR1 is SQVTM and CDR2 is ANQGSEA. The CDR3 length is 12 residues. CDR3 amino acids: CSVGDPNQPQHF. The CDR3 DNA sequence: TGCAGCGTCGGGGACCCCAATCAGCCCCAGCATTTT.

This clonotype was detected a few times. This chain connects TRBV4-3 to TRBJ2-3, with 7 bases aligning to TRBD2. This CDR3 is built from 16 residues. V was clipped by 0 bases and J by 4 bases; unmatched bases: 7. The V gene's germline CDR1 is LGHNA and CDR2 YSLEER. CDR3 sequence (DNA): TGCGCCAGCAGCCAAGAAAGGCGGGGGAGCCCAGATACGCAGTATTTT. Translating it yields CASSQERRGSPDTQYF.

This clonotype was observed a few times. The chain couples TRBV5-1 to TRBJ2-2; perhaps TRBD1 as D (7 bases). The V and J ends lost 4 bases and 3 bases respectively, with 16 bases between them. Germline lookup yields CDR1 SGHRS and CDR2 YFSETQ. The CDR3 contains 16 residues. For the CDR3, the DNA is TGCGCCAGCAGCCGACCCACAGGGGACTACACCGGGGAGCTGTTTTTT. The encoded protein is CASSRPTGDYTGELFF.

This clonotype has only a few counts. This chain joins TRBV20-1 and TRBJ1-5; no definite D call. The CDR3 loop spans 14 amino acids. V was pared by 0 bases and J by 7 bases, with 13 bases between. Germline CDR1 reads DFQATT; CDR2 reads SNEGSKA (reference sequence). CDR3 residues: CSARDLGYRQPQHF. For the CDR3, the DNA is TGCAGTGCTAGAGATCTTGGGTATCGGCAGCCCCAGCATTTT.